The 14 T cell receptor beta chains below were found in one sample sequenced in a study of cytomegalovirus exposure and HLA in healthy donors. With 60 Vbeta and 13 Jbeta primers, the PCR was carried out. Libraries were prepared by immunoSEQ multiplex PCR; TCRdb keeps only in-frame clonotypes and omits some of them. In the table there are 140,000 to 150,000 clones, about 72% of which are singletons. The specimen was PBMCs. The receptors were sampled from a man aged 35 to 55 in good health and CMV-seronegative.

V gene TRBV6-5 combines with J gene TRBJ2-5; 9 positions match TRBD1. The end of the DNA is better explained by TRBJ2-7, so the J call may be wrong. The germline V gene has CDR1 MNHEY and CDR2 SVGAGI. The CDR3 has 15 residues. The CDR3 here is CASSYGGQGTYEQYF. In DNA, the CDR3 is TGTGCCAGCAGTTACGGGGGACAGGGCACCTACGAGCAGTACTTC.

The rearrangement uses TRBV6-5 and TRBJ1-1; TRBD1 might be the D (6 bases). CDR1 and CDR2 from the germline V gene are MNHEY and SVGAGI. CDR3 length equals 13 residues. The ends were cut back, 3 bases at V and 6 bases at J, with 11 bases in the middle. CDR3 sequence reads: CASSYARGAEAFF. In DNA, the CDR3 is TGTGCCAGCAGTTATGCCAGGGGAGCTGAAGCTTTCTTT.

V is TRBV11-1 and J is TRBJ1-1; TRBD1 is a possible D gene (5 bases). Germline V gene lookup returns CDR1 SGHAT and CDR2 FQDESV (reference sequence). This CDR3 comprises 14 residues. Trimming pared 3 bases from V and 3 bases from J, leaving 11 bases between. The CDR3 reads CASSFGGSDTEAFF. The CDR3 DNA reads as TGTGCCAGCAGCTTTGGGGGGAGTGACACTGAAGCTTTCTTT. Variable domain in full (rest from reference TRBV11-1 and TRBJ1-1): EAEVAQSPRYKITEKSQAVAFWCDPISGHATLYWYRQILGQGPELLVQFQDESVVDDSQLPKDRFSAERLKGVDSTLKIQPAELGDSAMYLCASSFGGSDTEAFFGQGTRLTVV.

The chain is built from TRBV19 and TRBJ1-1; the D gene is possibly TRBD1 (5 bases). CDR1 and CDR2 from the germline V gene are LNHDA and SQIVND (reference sequence). The V and J ends lost 4 bases and 4 bases respectively, with 13 bases between them. The CDR3 loop spans 14 amino acids. CDR3 residues: CASSTGTGGTEAFF. The CDR3 region has the DNA TGTGCCAGTAGTACCGGGACTGGGGGCACTGAAGCTTTCTTT.

The chain couples TRBV6-6 to TRBJ2-1; TRBD2 might be the D (6 bases). Germline V gives CDR1 MNHNY, CDR2 SVGAGI (reference sequence). There are 13 residues in the CDR3. Trimming removed 0 bases from V and 9 bases from J, with 9 bases in between. The CDR3 region has the DNA TGTGCCAGCAGTTACTCCGGGAGTAGTGAGCAGTTCTTC. As protein: CASSYSGSSEQFF.

A few counts support this clone. The rearrangement joins TRBV6-5 to TRBJ2-7; the match to TRBD2 covers 7 bases. This CDR3 spans 13 amino acids. CDR1 and CDR2 from the germline V gene are MNHEY and SVGAGI. The V gene end was trimmed by 9 bases and the J gene end by 3 bases; junction bases not matched to a gene: 8. The CDR3 protein is CASQAGRLYEQYF. Written as DNA, the CDR3 is TGTGCCAGTCAAGCGGGACGACTCTACGAGCAGTACTTC.

The CDR3 DNA reads as TGTGCCAGCAGCCGTAGCTACAATGAGCAGTTCTTC. Translating it yields CASSRSYNEQFF. This rearrangement joins TRBV6-5 to TRBJ2-1, with D hard to call. The CDR3 covers 12 residues. The V gene's germline CDR1 is MNHEY and CDR2 SVGAGI. The V end lost 6 bases, the J end lost 3 bases, and 6 bases lay between the germline ends.

The V gene is TRBV9, the J gene TRBJ1-2; D possibly corresponds to TRBD1 (6 bases). Looked up from germline, CDR1 is SGDLS and CDR2 is YYNGEE. V was pared by 0 bases and J by 4 bases, with 19 bases between. The CDR3 extends over 17 amino acids. The CDR3 reads CASSVGGQLYSGYGYTF. CDR3 coding DNA: TGTGCCAGCAGCGTAGGGGGACAACTATATTCAGGCTATGGCTACACCTTC.

The chain joins TRBV9 to TRBJ2-2; weak D call: TRBD2 (6 bases). The germline V and J ends were trimmed by 5 bases and 1 base, with 9 bases remaining between them. Germline V gene data show CDR1 as SGDLS and CDR2 as YYNGEE. This CDR3 is built from 14 residues. The CDR3 region has the DNA TGTGCCAGCAGGGGGGGAGGGAACACCGGGGAGCTGTTTTTT. Its protein is CASRGGGNTGELFF.

The chain employs TRBV4-1 and TRBJ2-3; D possibly corresponds to TRBD2 (6 bases). Germline V CDR1 and CDR2: MGHRA, YSYEKL. This CDR3 is built from 13 residues. Trimming shortened V by 3 bases and J by 5 bases, and 9 bases separated the two germline ends. This chain's CDR3 is CASSQRGKDTQYF. CDR3 nucleotide sequence: TGCGCCAGCAGCCAGCGGGGAAAAGATACGCAGTATTTT.

This chain uses TRBV19 with TRBJ2-1, with 10 bases lining up with TRBD1. After removal of 4 bases from V and 6 bases from J, the junction contained 6 bases not matched to a gene. This CDR3 is 15 amino acids long. CDR1 is LNHDA, CDR2 SQIVND, per germline (reference sequence). The DNA for the CDR3 is TGTGCCAGTAGTACGCGGGGACAGGGGTCCAATGAGCAGTTCTTC. Protein sequence: CASSTRGQGSNEQFF.

The chain joins TRBV5-5 to TRBJ1-3; 9 nucleotides match TRBD1. This CDR3 contains 18 residues. V lost 2 bases and J lost 3; bases outside the gene matches: 12. Germline loops: CDR1 SGHKS, CDR2 YYEKEE (reference sequence). As DNA, the CDR3 is TGTGCCAGCAGCTTTCCGGGACAGGGAAGCACCCATGGAAACACCATATATTTT. It specifies CASSFPGQGSTHGNTIYF.

The chain carries TRBV6-5 and TRBJ1-3; 7 bases fit TRBD1. The length of the CDR3 is 16 residues. V was clipped by 3 bases and J by 2 bases; unmatched bases: 7. Germline V lookup: CDR1 MNHEY, CDR2 SVGAGI. The CDR3 sequence: CASSYDRVSAGNTIYF. CDR3 coding DNA: TGTGCCAGCAGTTATGACAGGGTATCTGCTGGAAACACCATATATTTT.

This clone has a single count. V is TRBV27 and J is TRBJ2-1; TRBD1 matches 8 bases. CDR3 size: 17 residues. V lost 1 base, J lost 1 base, and 6 bases stayed unmatched. CDR1 and CDR2 from the germline V gene are MNHEY and SMNVEV (reference sequence). The CDR3 nucleotides are TGTGCCAGCAGTTTATGGCTGCAGGGGGCTTCCTACAATGAGCAGTTCTTC. Translating it yields CASSLWLQGASYNEQFF.